This T cell receptor beta chain was documented in a study of response to subunit inactivated influenza vaccine. One entry per CDR3 protein, called by TCRdb with MiXCR from the RT-PCR reads. This sample has about 650,000 distinct CDR3 sequences; around 14% occur once, and the top ten carry around 10%. This CDR3 has 13 residues. After removal of 3 bases from V and 3 bases from J, the junction contained 4 bases not matched to a gene. Germline lookup yields CDR1 SQVTM and CDR2 ANQGSEA. V is TRBV29-1 and J is TRBJ2-7; 8 positions agree with TRBD2. The input for sequencing was PBMCs from blood, taken 11 to 12 days after vaccination. The receptor was derived from a man aged 45 to 65 who received an inactivated influenza vaccine. The CDR3 nucleotides are TGCAGCGTTGAGACGGGAGGGCACTACGAGCAGTACTTC. This translates into CSVETGGHYEQYF.